Listed below are T cell receptor beta chains from one sample, sequenced in a study of control samples from healthy donors and cancer patients. This table comes from immunoSEQ multiplex PCR, and its TCRdb copy is limited to in-frame clones, with some not included. The table shows about 82,000 clones, with around 87% occurring only once. The sequenced sample consisted of blood. These receptors all stem from a man aged 45-60 years in good health. The CDR3 runs from the conserved cysteine through the conserved F or W. A D gene is named only where the DNA matches it firmly. Not every row has a clone size; where given, it reads once, few, many or a size class.

>NA|TRBJ1-2|TRBD1|TRBV7-8
TGTGCCAGCAGCTCGGGACAGGGTTCAGGCTACACCTTC
CASSSGQGSGYTF
>NA|TRBJ2-1|NA|TRBV12-1
TGTGCCAGCCCCTGGGGTTGGCGGGAGGAGAATGAGCAGTTCTTC
CASPWGWREENEQFF
>NA|TRBJ1-4|NA|TRBV3-1/TRBV3-2
TGTGCCAGCAGCCAAGATAGGGTCGGGTTTGAAAAACTGTTTTTT
CASSQDRVGFEKLFF
>few|TRBJ2-5|NA|TRBV7-9
TGTGCCAGCAGCCGCAGGGGACTACCGGGGGCCCAGTACTTC
CASSRRGLPGAQYF
>NA|TRBJ1-1|TRBD1|TRBV6-1
TGTGCCAGCAGTGAAGGACAGGGATTGAACACTGAAGCTTTCTTT
CASSEGQGLNTEAFF
>few|TRBJ1-5|NA|TRBV6-2/TRBV6-3
TGTGCCAGCAGTTACCGGTTGGGCGCGATTAGCAATCAGCCCCAGCATTTT
CASSYRLGAISNQPQHF
>NA|TRBJ2-5|NA|TRBV7-2
TGTGCCAGCAGCCAACTAGATAGCCAAGAGACCCAGTACTTC
CASSQLDSQETQYF
>NA|TRBJ1-5|TRBD1|TRBV19
TGTGCCAGTAGTCTCGAGACAGGGCGAAATCAGCCCCAGCATTTT
CASSLETGRNQPQHF
>NA|TRBJ1-3|NA|TRBV19
TGTGCCAGTAGTCGAAGGGTGTCTGGAAACACCATATATTTT
CASSRRVSGNTIYF
>NA|TRBJ1-1|NA|TRBV9
TGTGCCAGCAGCGTAGAGTTGAACACTGAAGCTTTCTTT
CASSVELNTEAFF
>NA|TRBJ1-2|NA|TRBV2
TGTGCCAGCAGCCTGGACATGGCCGGTGGCTACACCTTC
CASSLDMAGGYTF
>NA|TRBJ1-6|NA|TRBV5-1
TGCGCCAGCAGCTTGGACGGGAATAATTCACCCCTCCACTTT
CASSLDGNNSPLHF
>NA|TRBJ2-3|NA|TRBV6-2/TRBV6-3
TGTGCCAGCAGTTACTCCGGATCCACAGATACGCAGTATTTT
CASSYSGSTDTQYF
>NA|TRBJ2-3|TRBD2|TRBV7-2
TGTGCCAGCAGCTTAACGACTAGCAGTAATACGCAGTATTTT
CASSLTTSSNTQYF
>NA|TRBJ2-1|NA|TRBV18
TGTGCCAGCTCACCAGGGGGGATAAAGGGCTGGGTCAATGAGCAGTTCTTC
CASSPGGIKGWVNEQFF
>NA|TRBJ1-1|TRBD1|TRBV5-6
TGTGCCAGCAGCCCTGGGACAGTGAACACTGAAGCTTTCTTT
CASSPGTVNTEAFF
>NA|TRBJ2-1|NA|TRBV24-1
TGTGCCACCAGTGAAGAGGGGCCCCCCTACAATGAGCAGTTCTTC
CATSEEGPPYNEQFF
>once|TRBJ1-6|NA|TRBV6-4
TGTGCCAGTAGGATTCAAATTCTTAATAATTCACCCCTCCACTTT
CASRIQILNNSPLHF
>NA|TRBJ1-1|TRBD1|TRBV24-1
TGTGCCACCAGTGATTCCAGGACAGGGGGCGCGACTGAAGCTTTCTTT
CATSDSRTGGATEAFF
>NA|TRBJ2-7|TRBD2|TRBV6-5
TGTGCCAGCGGACTAGGACTAGCGGGAGCGGATGAGCAGTACTTC
CASGLGLAGADEQYF
>few|TRBJ2-7|NA|TRBV30
TGTGCCTGGAGTGTAGGGGTCTACGAGCAGTACTTC
CAWSVGVYEQYF
>NA|TRBJ1-2|TRBD1|TRBV3-1/TRBV3-2
TGTGCCAGCAGCCAATGGGACAGGGTAAACTATGGCTACACCTTC
CASSQWDRVNYGYTF
>NA|TRBJ1-5|NA|TRBV3-1/TRBV3-2
TGTGCCAGCAGCCAAGGTGACAGGTATGGGACGCCCCAGCATTTT
CASSQGDRYGTPQHF
>NA|TRBJ2-2|TRBD2|TRBV7-9
TGTGCCAGCAGCTCGCCTAGCGGGGCCGGGGAGCTGTTTTTT
CASSSPSGAGELFF
>NA|TRBJ2-1|TRBD2|TRBV5-4
TGTGCCAGCAGCTTGGGGGGCCCACTAGCGGGAGGCTACAATGAGCAGTTCTTC
CASSLGGPLAGGYNEQFF
>NA|TRBJ1-1|TRBD1|TRBV5-1
TGCGCCAGCAGATACGGGACAGGGGAGGATGCTTTCTTT
CASRYGTGEDAFF
>NA|TRBJ1-5|NA|TRBV18
TGTGCCAGCTCTGCCACCGGGGGGAAACAGCCCCAGCATTTT
CASSATGGKQPQHF
>once|TRBJ1-2|NA|TRBV28
TGTGCCAGCAGACAGGGAAACTATGGCTACACCTTC
CASRQGNYGYTF
>NA|TRBJ2-3|NA|TRBV30
TGTGCCTGGAGTGTACAAAGGAGCACAGATACGCAGTATTTT
CAWSVQRSTDTQYF
>NA|TRBJ2-1|NA|TRBV30
TGTGCCTGGGGGGGGATCGGGACAGAATCGGCTGAGCAGTTCTTC
CAWGGIGTESAEQFF
>NA|TRBJ1-1|NA|TRBV29-1
TGCAGCGTTTTCGGGACGGCGAGCACCGAAGCTTTCTTT
CSVFGTASTEAFF
>NA|TRBJ2-1|TRBD2|TRBV29-1
TGCAGCGTTGAAGGGCCCGGAGGACTAGGCATTAATGAGCAGTTCTTC
CSVEGPGGLGINEQFF
>NA|TRBJ2-1|NA|TRBV7-2
TGTGCCAGCAGCTTAGTAGGGCACAATGAGCAGTTCTTC
CASSLVGHNEQFF
>NA|TRBJ2-5|NA|TRBV7-2
TGTGCCAGCAGCTCCCGCCCTGGACAAGAGACCCAGTACTTC
CASSSRPGQETQYF
>NA|TRBJ2-3|NA|TRBV5-1
TGCGCCAGCAGCGGGACTGGGCGTAGCACAGATACGCAGTATTTT
CASSGTGRSTDTQYF
>once|TRBJ2-2|NA|TRBV15
TGTGCCACCAGCAGAAACAGGGCCGGGGAGCTGTTTTTT
CATSRNRAGELFF
>NA|TRBJ1-1|NA|TRBV7-2
TGTGCCAGCAGCGCACAGGGTTGGTCCACTGAAGCTTTCTTT
CASSAQGWSTEAFF
>NA|TRBJ2-2|TRBD1|TRBV5-6
TGTGCCAGCAGCCTCGGACAGGGGACCGGGGAGCTGTTTTTT
CASSLGQGTGELFF
>NA|TRBJ1-1|NA|TRBV3-1/TRBV3-2
TGTGCCAGCAGCCAAGATATATCGAACACTGAAGCTTTCTTT
CASSQDISNTEAFF
>NA|TRBJ2-2|TRBD1|TRBV6-2/TRBV6-3
TGTGCCAGCAGTTACTCGATCAGGACAGGGGGCACCGGGGAGCTGTTTTTT
CASSYSIRTGGTGELFF
>NA|TRBJ1-2|NA|TRBV27
TGTGCCAGCAGTTTCTCCGGGGGCCGGAATGGCTACACCTTC
CASSFSGGRNGYTF
>once|TRBJ1-2|NA|TRBV14
TGTGCCAGCAGCCCCGTTCAAGGCATCTATGGCTACACCTTC
CASSPVQGIYGYTF
>NA|TRBJ1-2|NA|TRBV28
TGTGCCAGCAGTTTATTAGGGCGGGGCTACACCTTC
CASSLLGRGYTF
>once|TRBJ1-2|TRBD1|TRBV6-1
TGTGCCAGCAGTGACAGGGGGCGGAGCTATGGCTACACCTTC
CASSDRGRSYGYTF
>NA|TRBJ2-1|NA|TRBV7-8
TGTGCCAGCAGCTCGCGACGACTAGTTTCCAATGAGCAGTTCTTC
CASSSRRLVSNEQFF
>NA|TRBJ2-5|TRBD1|TRBV7-8
TGTGCCAGCACCAAGGGACAGGAAGAGACCCAGTACTTC
CASTKGQEETQYF
>NA|TRBJ2-2|TRBD2|TRBV24-1
TGTGCCACCAGTGACCCCGGGACTAGCGGGGGGAGGACCGGGGAGCTGTTTTTT
CATSDPGTSGGRTGELFF